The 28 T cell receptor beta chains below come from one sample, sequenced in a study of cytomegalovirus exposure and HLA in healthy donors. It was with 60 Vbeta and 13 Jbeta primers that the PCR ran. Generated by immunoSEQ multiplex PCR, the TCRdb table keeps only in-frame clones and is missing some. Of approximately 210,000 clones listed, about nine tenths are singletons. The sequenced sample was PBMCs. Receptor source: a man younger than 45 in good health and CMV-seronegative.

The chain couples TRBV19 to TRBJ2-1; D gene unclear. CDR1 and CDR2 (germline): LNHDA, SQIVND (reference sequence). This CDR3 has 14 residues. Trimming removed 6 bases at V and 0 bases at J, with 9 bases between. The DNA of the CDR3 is TGTGCCAGTAGGCCAAGGAGCTCCTACAATGAGCAGTTCTTC. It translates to CASRPRSSYNEQFF.

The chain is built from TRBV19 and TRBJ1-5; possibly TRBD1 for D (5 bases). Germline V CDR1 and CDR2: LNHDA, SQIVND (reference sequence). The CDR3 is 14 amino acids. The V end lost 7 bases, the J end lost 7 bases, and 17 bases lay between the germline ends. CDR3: CASTTTAPTQPQHF. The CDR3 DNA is TGTGCCAGTACGACGACAGCTCCGACCCAGCCCCAGCATTTT.

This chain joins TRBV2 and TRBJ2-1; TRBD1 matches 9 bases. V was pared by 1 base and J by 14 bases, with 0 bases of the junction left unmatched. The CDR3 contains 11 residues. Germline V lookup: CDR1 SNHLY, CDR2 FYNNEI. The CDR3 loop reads CASSEGDREFF. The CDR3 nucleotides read TGTGCCAGCAGTGAAGGGGACAGGGAGTTCTTC.

The chain's CDR3 is CASSPRQTYYEQYF. Here the CDR3 DNA reads TGTGCCAGCAGTCCAAGACAGACCTACTACGAGCAGTACTTC. The V gene is TRBV28, the J gene TRBJ2-5; TRBD1 is a possible D gene (5 bases). The J call is doubtful: the DNA matches TRBJ2-7 better. Germline-derived CDR1 and CDR2 are MDHEN and SYDVKM. The CDR3 totals 14 residues.

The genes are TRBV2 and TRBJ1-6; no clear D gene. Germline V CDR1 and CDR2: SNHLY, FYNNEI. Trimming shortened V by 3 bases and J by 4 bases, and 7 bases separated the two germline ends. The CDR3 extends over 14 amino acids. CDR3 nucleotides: TGTGCCAGCAGTGAGGCCCTTTATAATTCACCCCTCCACTTT. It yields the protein CASSEALYNSPLHF.

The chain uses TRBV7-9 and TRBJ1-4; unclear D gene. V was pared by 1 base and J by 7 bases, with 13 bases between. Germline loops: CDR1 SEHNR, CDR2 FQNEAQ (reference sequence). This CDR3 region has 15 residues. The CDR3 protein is CASSLGSAVGEKLFF. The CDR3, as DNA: TGTGCCAGCAGCTTAGGGTCCGCGGTCGGTGAAAAACTGTTTTTT.

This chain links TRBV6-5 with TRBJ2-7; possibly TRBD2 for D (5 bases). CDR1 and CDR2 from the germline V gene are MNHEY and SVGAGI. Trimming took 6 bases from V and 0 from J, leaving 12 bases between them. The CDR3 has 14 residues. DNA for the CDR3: TGTGCCAGCAGGTGGACTTCCAGCTCCTACGAGCAGTACTTC. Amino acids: CASRWTSSSYEQYF.

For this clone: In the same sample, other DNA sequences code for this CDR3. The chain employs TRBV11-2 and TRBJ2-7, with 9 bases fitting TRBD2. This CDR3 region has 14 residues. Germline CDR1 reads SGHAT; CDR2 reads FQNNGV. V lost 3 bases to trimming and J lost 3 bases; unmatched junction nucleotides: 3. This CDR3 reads CASSFSGSSYEQYF. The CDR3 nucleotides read TGTGCCAGCAGCTTTAGCGGGAGTAGCTACGAGCAGTACTTC.

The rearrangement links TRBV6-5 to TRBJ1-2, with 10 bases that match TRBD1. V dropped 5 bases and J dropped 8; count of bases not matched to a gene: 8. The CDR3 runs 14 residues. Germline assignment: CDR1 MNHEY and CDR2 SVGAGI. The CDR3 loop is CASSRDRGGWGYTF. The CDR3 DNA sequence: TGTGCCAGCAGTCGGGACAGGGGAGGGTGGGGCTACACCTTC.

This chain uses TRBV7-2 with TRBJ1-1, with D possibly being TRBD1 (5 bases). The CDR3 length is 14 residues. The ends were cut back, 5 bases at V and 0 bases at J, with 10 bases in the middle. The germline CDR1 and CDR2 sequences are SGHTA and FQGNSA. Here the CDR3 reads CASSRTGLNTEAFF. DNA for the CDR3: TGTGCCAGCAGCCGAACAGGTTTGAACACTGAAGCTTTCTTT.

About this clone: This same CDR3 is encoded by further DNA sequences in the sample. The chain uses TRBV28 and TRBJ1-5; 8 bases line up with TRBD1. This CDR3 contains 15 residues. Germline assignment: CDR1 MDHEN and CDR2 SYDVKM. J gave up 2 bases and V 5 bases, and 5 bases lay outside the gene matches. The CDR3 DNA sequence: TGTGCCAGCAGTCTTCAGGGGGCTGGCAATCAGCCCCAGCATTTT. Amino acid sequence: CASSLQGAGNQPQHF.

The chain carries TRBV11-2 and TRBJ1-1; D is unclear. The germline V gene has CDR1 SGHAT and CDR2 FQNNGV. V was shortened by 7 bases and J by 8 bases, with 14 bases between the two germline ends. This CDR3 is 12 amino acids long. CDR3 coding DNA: TGTGCCAGCACCCCGAGGGATAGGGAAGCTTTCTTT. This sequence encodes CASTPRDREAFF.

The CDR3 loop is CARVRGRVNTEAFF. CDR3 nucleotide sequence: TGTGCCAGAGTGAGGGGGAGGGTAAACACTGAAGCTTTCTTT. The chain has TRBV19 and TRBJ1-1; maybe TRBD1 (6 bases). The CDR3 loop spans 14 amino acids. V lost 9 bases and J 2 bases, leaving 16 bases between the germline ends. Germline CDR1 LNHDA, CDR2 SQIVND (reference sequence).

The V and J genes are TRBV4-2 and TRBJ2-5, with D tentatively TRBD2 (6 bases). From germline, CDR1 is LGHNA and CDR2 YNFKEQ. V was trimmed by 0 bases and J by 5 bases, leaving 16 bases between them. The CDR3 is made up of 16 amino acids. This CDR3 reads CASSQDLQEGSETQYF. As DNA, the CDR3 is TGTGCCAGCAGCCAAGATCTTCAGGAGGGGTCGGAGACCCAGTACTTC.

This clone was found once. CDR3 DNA sequence: TGTGCCAGCTCACCGTGGAGGGCGGGGGGGGACACTGAAGCTTTCTTT. Its translation: CASSPWRAGGDTEAFF. This chain uses TRBV18 with TRBJ1-1, with D perhaps matching TRBD1 (5 bases). The germline CDR1 and CDR2 sequences are KGHSH and LQKENI. The CDR3 has 16 amino acids. Trimming stripped 3 bases from V and 3 bases from J, with 17 bases between.

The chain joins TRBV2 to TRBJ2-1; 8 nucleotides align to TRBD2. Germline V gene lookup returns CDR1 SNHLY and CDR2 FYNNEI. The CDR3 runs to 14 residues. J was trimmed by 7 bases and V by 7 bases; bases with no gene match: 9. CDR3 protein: CASIRERGPNEQFF. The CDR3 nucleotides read TGTGCCAGCATAAGGGAGCGGGGGCCGAATGAGCAGTTCTTC.

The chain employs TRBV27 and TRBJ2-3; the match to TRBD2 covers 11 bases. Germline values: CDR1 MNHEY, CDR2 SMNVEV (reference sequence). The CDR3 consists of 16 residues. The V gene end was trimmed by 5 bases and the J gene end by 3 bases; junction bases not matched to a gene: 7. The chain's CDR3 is CASSPLAGGRTDTQYF. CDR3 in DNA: TGTGCCAGCAGTCCGTTAGCGGGGGGGCGAACAGATACGCAGTATTTT.

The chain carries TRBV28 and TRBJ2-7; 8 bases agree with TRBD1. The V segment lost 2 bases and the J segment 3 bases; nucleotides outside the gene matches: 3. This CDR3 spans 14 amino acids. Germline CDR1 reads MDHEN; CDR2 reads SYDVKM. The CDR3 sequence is CASSLPGGVYEQYF. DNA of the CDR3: TGTGCCAGCAGTTTACCAGGGGGCGTCTACGAGCAGTACTTC.

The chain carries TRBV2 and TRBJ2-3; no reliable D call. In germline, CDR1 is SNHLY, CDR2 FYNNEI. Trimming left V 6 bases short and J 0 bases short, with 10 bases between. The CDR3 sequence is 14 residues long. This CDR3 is CASRRDTSTDTQYF. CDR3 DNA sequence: TGTGCCAGCAGAAGAGACACTAGCACAGATACGCAGTATTTT. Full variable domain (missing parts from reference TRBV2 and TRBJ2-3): EPEVTQTPSHQVTQMGQEVILRCVPISNHLYFYWYRQILGQKVEFLVSFYNNEISEKSEIFDDQFSVERPDGSNFTLKIRSTKLEDSAMYFCASRRDTSTDTQYFGPGTRLTVL.

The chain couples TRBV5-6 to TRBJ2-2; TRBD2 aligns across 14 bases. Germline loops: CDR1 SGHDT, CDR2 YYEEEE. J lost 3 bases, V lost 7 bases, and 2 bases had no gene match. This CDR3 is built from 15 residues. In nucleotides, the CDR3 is TGTGCCAGCTCGGGACTAGCGGGGGACACCGGGGAGCTGTTTTTT. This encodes CASSGLAGDTGELFF.

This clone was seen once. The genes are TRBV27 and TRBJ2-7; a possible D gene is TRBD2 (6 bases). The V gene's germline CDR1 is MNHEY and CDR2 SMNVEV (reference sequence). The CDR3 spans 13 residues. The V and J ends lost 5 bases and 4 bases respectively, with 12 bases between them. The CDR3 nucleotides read TGTGCCAGCAGTAAAGGACTATCTTACGAGCAGTACTTC. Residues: CASSKGLSYEQYF.

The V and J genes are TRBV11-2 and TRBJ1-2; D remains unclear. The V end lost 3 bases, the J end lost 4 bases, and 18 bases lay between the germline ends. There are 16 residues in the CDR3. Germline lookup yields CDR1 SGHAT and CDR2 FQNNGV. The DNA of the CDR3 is TGTGCCAGCAGCTTCGACTACCCAAGTGGGTTCTATGGCTACACCTTC. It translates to CASSFDYPSGFYGYTF.

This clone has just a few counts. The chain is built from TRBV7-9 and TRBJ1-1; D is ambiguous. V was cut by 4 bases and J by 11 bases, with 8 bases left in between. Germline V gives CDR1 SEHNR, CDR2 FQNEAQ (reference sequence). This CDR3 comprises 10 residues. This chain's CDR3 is CASSSMEAFF. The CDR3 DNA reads TGTGCCAGCAGCTCGATGGAGGCTTTCTTT.

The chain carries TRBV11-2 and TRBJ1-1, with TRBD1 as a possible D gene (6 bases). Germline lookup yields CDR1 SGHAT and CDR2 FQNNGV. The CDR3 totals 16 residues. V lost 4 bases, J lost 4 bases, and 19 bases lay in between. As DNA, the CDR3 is TGTGCCAGCAGCTCTGGGGGCTTGAATTGGATCACTGAAGCTTTCTTT. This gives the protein CASSSGGLNWITEAFF.

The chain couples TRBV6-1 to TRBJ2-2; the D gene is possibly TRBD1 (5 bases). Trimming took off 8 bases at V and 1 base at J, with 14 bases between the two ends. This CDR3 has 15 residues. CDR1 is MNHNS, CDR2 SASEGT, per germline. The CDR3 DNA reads TGTGCCAGCCGCAGTGGGGCGCGGAACACCGGGGAGCTGTTTTTT. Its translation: CASRSGARNTGELFF.

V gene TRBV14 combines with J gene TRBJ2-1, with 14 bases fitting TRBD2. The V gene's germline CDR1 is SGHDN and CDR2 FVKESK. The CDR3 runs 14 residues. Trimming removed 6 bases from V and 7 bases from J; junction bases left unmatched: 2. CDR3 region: CASSRTSGRNEQFF. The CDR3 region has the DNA TGTGCCAGCAGTCGGACTAGCGGGAGGAATGAGCAGTTCTTC.

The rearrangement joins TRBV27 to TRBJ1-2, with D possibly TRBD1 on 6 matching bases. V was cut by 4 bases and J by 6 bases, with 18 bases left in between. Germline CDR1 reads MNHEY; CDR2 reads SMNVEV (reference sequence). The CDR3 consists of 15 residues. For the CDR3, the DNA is TGTGCCAGCAGTTCCGGACAGCGGGGGGATGATGGCTACACCTTC. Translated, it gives CASSSGQRGDDGYTF.

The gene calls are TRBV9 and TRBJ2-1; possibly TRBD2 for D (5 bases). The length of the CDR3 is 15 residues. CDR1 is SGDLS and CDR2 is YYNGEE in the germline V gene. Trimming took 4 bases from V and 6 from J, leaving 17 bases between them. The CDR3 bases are TGTGCCAGCAGCTTCCGGGCCCGGGGATCCAATGAGCAGTTCTTC. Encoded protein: CASSFRARGSNEQFF. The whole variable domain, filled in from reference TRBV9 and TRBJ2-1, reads DSGVTQTPKHLITATGQRVTLRCSPRSGDLSVYWYQQSLDQGLQFLIQYYNGEERAKGNILERFSAQQFPDLHSELNLSSLELGDSALYFCASSFRARGSNEQFFGPGTRLTVL.